The 24 T cell receptor beta chains reported below all come from one sample, sequenced in a study of CD8+ T cells in alopecia areata. Extraction of RNA preceded its reverse transcription into cDNA, which served as the sequencing template. Sequencing used immunoSEQ multiplex PCR; TCRdb keeps in-frame clones, though not all of them. The sample has 150,000 to 200,000 clones; under 80% are singletons. As for treatment: oral pan-JAK inhibitor, 5-10 mg twice daily. The source was CD4+ T cells sorted from blood, collected around week 49, from a patient treated with tofacitinib. These receptors all come from a human donor with alopecia areata.

The V call is TRBV30, the J call TRBJ2-3; TRBD1 is a possible D gene (6 bases). V was clipped by 3 bases and J by 2 bases, with 9 bases between them. CDR3 length: 13 residues. In germline, CDR1 is GTSNPN, CDR2 SVGIG (reference sequence). The CDR3 protein is CAWRAGVTDTQYF. The CDR3 nucleotides are TGTGCCTGGAGGGCAGGGGTCACAGATACGCAGTATTTT.

This clone was observed a few times. CDR3: CASSRRQANQPQHF. The CDR3 DNA is TGTGCCAGCAGCCGAAGACAGGCTAATCAGCCCCAGCATTTT. This chain joins TRBV5-6 and TRBJ1-5; weak D call: TRBD1 (6 bases). Germline lookup yields CDR1 SGHDT and CDR2 YYEEEE. The V end was cut by 4 bases, the J end by 4 bases, with 12 bases between. The CDR3 runs 14 residues. The full variable domain, completed using reference TRBV5-6 and TRBJ1-5, is DAGVTQSPTHLIKTRGQQVTLRCSPKSGHDTVSWYQQALGQGPQFIFQYYEEEERQRGNFPDRFSGHQFPNYSSELNVNALLLGDSALYLCASSRRQANQPQHFGDGTRLSIL.

This clone was found many times. The chain joins TRBV6-1 to TRBJ1-6, with D possibly being TRBD1 (5 bases). Germline V gives CDR1 MNHNS, CDR2 SASEGT. The V gene lost 3 bases and the J gene lost 12 bases, with 9 bases spanning the gap. This CDR3 has 12 residues. DNA of the CDR3: TGTGCCAGCAGTGAGAGGGGTTTACCCCTCCACTTT. Its translation is CASSERGLPLHF.

The chain links TRBV15 to TRBJ1-5; TRBD1 agrees at 7 bases. V shed 3 bases and J 6 bases; nucleotides not matched to a gene: 2. Germline V CDR1 and CDR2: LNHNV, YYDKDF (reference sequence). The CDR3 has 13 residues. DNA of the CDR3: TGTGCCACCAGCAGGGCAGGGGGTCAGCCCCAGCATTTT. Residues: CATSRAGGQPQHF.

The chain carries TRBV30 and TRBJ2-1, with TRBD2 matching over 12 bases. V dropped 5 bases and J dropped 2; count of bases not matched to a gene: 1. This CDR3 is built from 14 residues. The germline V gene encodes CDR1 GTSNPN and CDR2 SVGIG (reference sequence). The CDR3 reads CAWGLAGPYNEQFF. The CDR3 nucleotides are TGTGCCTGGGGACTAGCGGGGCCCTACAATGAGCAGTTCTTC.

This rearrangement joins TRBV30 to TRBJ2-7; the match to TRBD1 covers 7 bases. The germline gives CDR1 GTSNPN, CDR2 SVGIG (reference sequence). V shed 5 bases, J shed 3 bases, and the junction held 7 bases outside the gene matches. The CDR3 length is 13 residues. CDR3 nucleotides: TGTGCCTGGCAGGTCGGGGACAGCTACGAGCAGTACTTC. Translating it yields CAWQVGDSYEQYF.

The V gene is TRBV7-2, the J gene TRBJ2-7; a weak D match, TRBD1 (6 bases). Germline lookup yields CDR1 SGHTA and CDR2 FQGNSA. The CDR3 sequence is 15 residues long. The ends were cut back, 4 bases at V and 0 bases at J, with 13 bases in the middle. CDR3 sequence: CASSSDRRSSYEQYF. As DNA, the CDR3 is TGTGCCAGCAGCTCCGACAGGAGGAGCTCCTACGAGCAGTACTTC.

The chain couples TRBV7-2 to TRBJ2-7, with a weak D call TRBD2 (5 bases). Germline CDR1 and CDR2: SGHTA and FQGNSA. There are 15 residues in the CDR3. The ends were cut back, 5 bases at V and 2 bases at J, with 16 bases in the middle. CDR3 DNA sequence: TGTGCCAGCAGCCCGAGGGTAGCGTGGACCTACGAGCAGTACTTC. Its translation: CASSPRVAWTYEQYF.

The V call is TRBV19, the J call TRBJ1-1, with D unresolved. Germline V gives CDR1 LNHDA, CDR2 SQIVND (reference sequence). The germline V and J ends were trimmed by 5 bases and 1 base, with 11 bases remaining between them. The CDR3 totals 14 residues. The CDR3 DNA is TGTGCCAGTAGTTTGGGCCGACCGAACACTGAAGCTTTCTTT. Protein: CASSLGRPNTEAFF.

The chain couples TRBV27 to TRBJ1-2; D is uncertain. The V gene's germline CDR1 is MNHEY and CDR2 SMNVEV (reference sequence). This CDR3 region has 19 residues. V gave up 5 bases and J gave up 8 bases, with 33 bases separating them. The CDR3 spells CASSPSGTLIPPTARGYTF. CDR3 DNA sequence: TGTGCCAGCAGTCCCAGTGGTACTCTGATCCCCCCGACTGCCAGGGGCTACACCTTC.

The chain uses TRBV29-1 and TRBJ1-1, with D maybe TRBD1 (6 bases). The germline V and J ends were trimmed by 7 bases and 1 base, with 16 bases remaining between them. Germline CDR1 reads SQVTM; CDR2 reads ANQGSEA. This CDR3 spans 14 amino acids. As DNA, the CDR3 is TGCAGCGCCGGATACAGGGAACCGAACACTGAAGCTTTCTTT. Its protein product is CSAGYREPNTEAFF.

The rearrangement links TRBV5-6 to TRBJ2-3; no clear D. The CDR3 runs to 15 residues. With 0 bases removed from V and 2 bases from J, the gap between germline ends came to 10 bases. CDR1 is SGHDT, CDR2 YYEEEE, per germline. The CDR3: CASSLAPGYTDTQYF. CDR3 coding DNA: TGTGCCAGCAGCTTGGCCCCAGGATACACAGATACGCAGTATTTT.

This clone came up a few times. This chain connects TRBV29-1 to TRBJ2-2; D may match TRBD1 or TRBD2 (5 bases each). This CDR3 is built from 16 residues. Trimming removed 5 bases from V and 5 bases from J, with 21 bases in between. Germline V lookup: CDR1 SQVTM, CDR2 ANQGSEA. The CDR3 protein is CSVQITGTSVTGELFF. The DNA for the CDR3 is TGCAGCGTTCAAATCACCGGGACCTCGGTTACCGGGGAGCTGTTTTTT.

This rearrangement joins TRBV30 to TRBJ2-3; the match to TRBD2 covers 8 bases. In germline, CDR1 is GTSNPN, CDR2 SVGIG (reference sequence). V lost 0 bases to trimming and J lost 2 bases; unmatched junction nucleotides: 10. The CDR3 consists of 17 residues. The CDR3 bases are TGTGCCTGGAGTGTACGAGGTAGCGGGGCCCACACAGATACGCAGTATTTT. Translation: CAWSVRGSGAHTDTQYF.

The gene calls are TRBV5-4 and TRBJ2-5; 8 bases map to TRBD2. The V segment lost 0 bases and the J segment 7 bases; nucleotides outside the gene matches: 5. The CDR3 has 14 amino acids. CDR1 is SGHNT and CDR2 is YYREEE in the germline V gene (reference sequence). CDR3 DNA sequence: TGTGCCAGCAGCTTGGACGGGGGGGCCGTGACCCAGTACTTC. Residues: CASSLDGGAVTQYF.

The chain combines TRBV5-1 with TRBJ1-1; D is ambiguous. Trimming pared 5 bases from V and 10 bases from J, leaving 12 bases between. CDR1 SGHRS and CDR2 YFSETQ come from the germline V gene. The CDR3 runs to 11 residues. CDR3 in amino acids: CASRLGDTAFF. CDR3 in DNA: TGCGCCAGCAGGCTAGGTGACACAGCTTTCTTT.

The gene calls are TRBV29-1 and TRBJ1-5; 8 bases match TRBD1. This CDR3 is built from 14 residues. Per the germline V gene, CDR1 is SQVTM and CDR2 is ANQGSEA. V lost 6 bases, J lost 0 bases, and 4 bases stayed unmatched. The CDR3 region has the DNA TGCAGCGTAATGGGACAGGATAGCAATCAGCCCCAGCATTTT. This codes for CSVMGQDSNQPQHF.

This clone occurred once. This sequence joins TRBV9 and TRBJ2-3; 13 nucleotides align to TRBD2. The ends lost 4 bases at V and 1 base at J; junction bases unmatched: 15. This CDR3 comprises 20 residues. The V gene's germline CDR1 is SGDLS and CDR2 YYNGEE. The CDR3 sequence: CASSPGTSGVNWFGTDTQYF. The CDR3 region has the DNA TGTGCCAGCAGCCCCGGGACTAGCGGGGTAAATTGGTTTGGCACAGATACGCAGTATTTT.

CDR3 sequence (DNA): TGCAGCGTTCACCGGACAGGGGTAGAGACCCAGTACTTC. Amino acids: CSVHRTGVETQYF. The chain couples TRBV29-1 to TRBJ2-5; 9 positions match TRBD1. Per germline, CDR1 SQVTM and CDR2 ANQGSEA. V dropped 5 bases and J dropped 4; count of bases not matched to a gene: 5. The CDR3 loop spans 13 amino acids.

The V call is TRBV30, the J call TRBJ2-3; TRBD2 agrees at 8 bases. The V and J ends lost 5 bases and 4 bases, in that order; junction bases with no gene match: 8. The germline CDR1 and CDR2 sequences are GTSNPN and SVGIG (reference sequence). The CDR3 contains 14 residues. This CDR3 reads CAWGYMTSADTQYF. The CDR3, as DNA: TGTGCCTGGGGGTATATGACTAGCGCAGATACGCAGTATTTT.

This clone appeared a few times. V gene TRBV5-6 combines with J gene TRBJ1-4; the match to TRBD1 covers 8 bases. V trimming: 4 bases; J trimming: 3 bases; junction bases outside the gene matches: 5. The CDR3 extends over 15 amino acids. Germline loops: CDR1 SGHDT, CDR2 YYEEEE. The CDR3 sequence: CASSPRGRANEKLFF. The CDR3 DNA reads TGTGCCAGCAGCCCCAGGGGGCGGGCTAATGAAAAACTGTTTTTT.

As to this clone: The identical CDR3 is also encoded by other nucleotide sequences in the sample. CDR3 DNA: TGTGCCACCAGCAGAGATCTTTTAGATACGCAGTATTTT. Translation: CATSRDLLDTQYF. This sequence joins TRBV15 and TRBJ2-3; D is unclear. Trimming took 0 bases from V and 5 from J, leaving 6 bases between them. The CDR3 spans 13 residues. In germline, CDR1 is LNHNV, CDR2 YYDKDF (reference sequence).

This chain's CDR3 is CASSPDGGGTYEQYF. Here the CDR3 DNA reads TGTGCCAGCAGCCCAGATGGCGGGGGGACCTACGAGCAGTACTTC. The genes are TRBV7-2 and TRBJ2-7; 8 bases are shared with TRBD2. The CDR3 length is 15 residues. The trim removed 5 bases at V and 2 bases at J, leaving 8 bases unmatched. Germline V gives CDR1 SGHTA, CDR2 FQGNSA.

V and J are TRBV5-6 and TRBJ1-4; D is perhaps TRBD1 (5 bases). Germline V gene sequence: CDR1 SGHDT, CDR2 YYEEEE. The ends were cut back, 1 base at V and 8 bases at J, with 9 bases in the middle. The CDR3 has 13 residues. CDR3 sequence reads: CASSLPGPEKLFF. For the CDR3, the DNA is TGTGCCAGCAGCTTGCCAGGGCCGGAAAAACTGTTTTTT.